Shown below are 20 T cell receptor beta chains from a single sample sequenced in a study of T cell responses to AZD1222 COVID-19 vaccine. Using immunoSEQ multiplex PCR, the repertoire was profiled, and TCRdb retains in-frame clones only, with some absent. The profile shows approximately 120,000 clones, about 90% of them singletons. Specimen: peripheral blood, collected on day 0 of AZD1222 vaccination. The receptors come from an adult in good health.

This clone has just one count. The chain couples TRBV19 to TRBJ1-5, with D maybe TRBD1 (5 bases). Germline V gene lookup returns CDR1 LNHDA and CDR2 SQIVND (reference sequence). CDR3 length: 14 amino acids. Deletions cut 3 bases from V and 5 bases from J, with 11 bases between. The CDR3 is CASSMTAAYQPQHF. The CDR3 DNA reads TGTGCCAGTAGTATGACAGCAGCATATCAGCCCCAGCATTTT.

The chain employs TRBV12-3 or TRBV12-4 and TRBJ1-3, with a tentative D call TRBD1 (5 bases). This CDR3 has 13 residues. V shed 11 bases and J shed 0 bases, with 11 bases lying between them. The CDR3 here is CAAGRASGNTIYF. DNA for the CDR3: TGTGCCGCCGGCAGGGCCTCTGGAAACACCATATATTTT.

This CDR3 reads CASSHPLGSYEQYF. DNA for the CDR3: TGTGCCAGCAGCCATCCCCTCGGCTCCTACGAGCAGTACTTC. The chain carries TRBV3-1 (or the pseudogene TRBV3-2) and TRBJ2-7, with D unclear. V was shortened by 3 bases and J by 0 bases, with 9 bases between the two germline ends. CDR3 length equals 14 residues. Looked up from germline, CDR1 is LGHDT and CDR2 is YNNKEL (reference sequence).

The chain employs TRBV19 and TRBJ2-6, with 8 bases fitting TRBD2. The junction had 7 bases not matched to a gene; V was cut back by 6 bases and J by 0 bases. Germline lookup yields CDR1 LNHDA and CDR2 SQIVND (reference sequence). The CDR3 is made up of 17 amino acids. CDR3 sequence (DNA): TGTGCCAGTAGCCTTAGCGGGACTAACTCTGGGGCCAACGTCCTGACTTTC. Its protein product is CASSLSGTNSGANVLTF.

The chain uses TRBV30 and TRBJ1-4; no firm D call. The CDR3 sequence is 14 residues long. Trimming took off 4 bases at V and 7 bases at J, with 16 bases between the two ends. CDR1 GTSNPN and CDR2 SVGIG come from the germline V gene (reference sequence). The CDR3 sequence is CAWTKNRYGEKLFF. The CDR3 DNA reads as TGTGCCTGGACTAAAAATCGCTACGGTGAAAAACTGTTTTTT.

Written as DNA, the CDR3 is TGTGCCAGCAGTGGGTGGGAAGCCAGTCAGCCCCAGCATTTT. Amino acids: CASSGWEASQPQHF. The chain couples TRBV28 to TRBJ1-5; D ambiguous. The germline V gene has CDR1 MDHEN and CDR2 SYDVKM. The length of the CDR3 is 14 residues. V was clipped by 5 bases and J by 6 bases, with 14 bases between them.

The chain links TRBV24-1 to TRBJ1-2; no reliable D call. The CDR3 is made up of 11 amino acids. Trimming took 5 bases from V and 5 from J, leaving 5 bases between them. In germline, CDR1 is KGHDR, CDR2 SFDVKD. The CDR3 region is CATSGGYGYTF. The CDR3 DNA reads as TGTGCCACCAGTGGTGGTTATGGCTACACCTTC.

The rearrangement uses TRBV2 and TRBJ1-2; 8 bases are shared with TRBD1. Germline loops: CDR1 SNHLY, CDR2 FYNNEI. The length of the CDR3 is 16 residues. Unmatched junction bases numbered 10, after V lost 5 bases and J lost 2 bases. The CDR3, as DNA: TGTGCCAGCAGTCCCCGACAGGGGAGGAGAAACTATGGCTACACCTTC. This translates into CASSPRQGRRNYGYTF.

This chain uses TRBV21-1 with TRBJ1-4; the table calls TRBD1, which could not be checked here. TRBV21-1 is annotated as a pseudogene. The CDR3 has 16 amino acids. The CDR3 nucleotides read TGTGCCAGCAGCAAAGCAGTAGGGACAGGGAGGCCAAAACTGTTTTTT. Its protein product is CASSKAVGTGRPKLFF.

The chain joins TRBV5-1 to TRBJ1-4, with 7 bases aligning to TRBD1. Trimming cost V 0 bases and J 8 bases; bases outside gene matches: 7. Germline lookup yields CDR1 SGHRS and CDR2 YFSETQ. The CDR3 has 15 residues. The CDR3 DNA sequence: TGCGCCAGCAGCTTGGAGGGGGACAGTGGAGAAAAACTGTTTTTT. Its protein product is CASSLEGDSGEKLFF.

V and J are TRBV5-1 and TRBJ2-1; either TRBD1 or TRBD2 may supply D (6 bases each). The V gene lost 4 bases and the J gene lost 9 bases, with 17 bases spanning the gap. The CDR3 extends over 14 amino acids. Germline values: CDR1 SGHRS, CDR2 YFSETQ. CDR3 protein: CASSPRGGGPEQFF. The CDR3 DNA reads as TGCGCCAGCAGCCCCCGAGGTGGGGGGCCTGAGCAGTTCTTC.

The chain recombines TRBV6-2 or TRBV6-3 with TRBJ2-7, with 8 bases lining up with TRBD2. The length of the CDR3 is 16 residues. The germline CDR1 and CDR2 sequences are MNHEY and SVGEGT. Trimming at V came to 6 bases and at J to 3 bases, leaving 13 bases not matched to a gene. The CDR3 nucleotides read TGTGCCAGCAGCCATATAGCGGGGTCAATCTTCTACGAGCAGTACTTC. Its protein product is CASSHIAGSIFYEQYF.

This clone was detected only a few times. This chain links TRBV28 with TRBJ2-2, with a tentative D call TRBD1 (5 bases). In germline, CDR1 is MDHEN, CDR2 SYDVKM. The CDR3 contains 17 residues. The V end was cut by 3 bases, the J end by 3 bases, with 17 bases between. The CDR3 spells CASSFSTGWLYTGELFF. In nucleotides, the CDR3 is TGTGCCAGCAGTTTCTCTACAGGTTGGCTATACACCGGGGAGCTGTTTTTT.

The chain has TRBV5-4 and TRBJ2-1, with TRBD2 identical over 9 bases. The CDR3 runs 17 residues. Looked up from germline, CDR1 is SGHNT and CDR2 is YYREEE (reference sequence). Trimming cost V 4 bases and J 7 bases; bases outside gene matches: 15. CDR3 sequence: CASSQPAGASGENEQFF. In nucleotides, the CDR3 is TGTGCCAGCAGCCAGCCCGCAGGGGCTAGCGGGGAGAATGAGCAGTTCTTC.

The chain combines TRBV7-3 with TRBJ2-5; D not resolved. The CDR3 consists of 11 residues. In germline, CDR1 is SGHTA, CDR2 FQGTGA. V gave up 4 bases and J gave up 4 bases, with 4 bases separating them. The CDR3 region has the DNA TGTGCCAGCAGCTATGGAGAGACCCAGTACTTC. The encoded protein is CASSYGETQYF.

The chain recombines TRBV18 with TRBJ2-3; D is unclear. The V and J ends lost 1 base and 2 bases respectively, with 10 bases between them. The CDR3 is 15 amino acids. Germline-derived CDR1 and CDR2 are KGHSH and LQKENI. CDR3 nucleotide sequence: TGTGCCAGCTCACCACTTGGGTCCTCCACAGATACGCAGTATTTT. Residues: CASSPLGSSTDTQYF.

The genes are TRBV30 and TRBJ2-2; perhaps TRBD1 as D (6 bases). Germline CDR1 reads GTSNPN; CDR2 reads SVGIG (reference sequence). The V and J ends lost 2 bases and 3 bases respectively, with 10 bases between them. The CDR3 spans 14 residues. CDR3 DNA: TGTGCCTGGAGTACAGGGATCGACACCGGGGAGCTGTTTTTT. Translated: CAWSTGIDTGELFF.

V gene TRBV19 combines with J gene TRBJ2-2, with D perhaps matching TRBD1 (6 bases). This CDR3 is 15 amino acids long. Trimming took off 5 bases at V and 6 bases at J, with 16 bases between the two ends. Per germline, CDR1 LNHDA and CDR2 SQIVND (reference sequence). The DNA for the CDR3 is TGTGCCAGTAGTCCCCGGGACACTGGTTCCGGGGAGCTGTTTTTT. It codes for CASSPRDTGSGELFF.

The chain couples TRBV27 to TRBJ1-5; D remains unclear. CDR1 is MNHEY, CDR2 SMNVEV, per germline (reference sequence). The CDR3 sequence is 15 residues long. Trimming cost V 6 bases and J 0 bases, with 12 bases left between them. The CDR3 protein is CASRGSPLSNQPQHF. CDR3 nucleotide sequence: TGTGCCAGCAGGGGATCCCCCCTTAGCAATCAGCCCCAGCATTTT.

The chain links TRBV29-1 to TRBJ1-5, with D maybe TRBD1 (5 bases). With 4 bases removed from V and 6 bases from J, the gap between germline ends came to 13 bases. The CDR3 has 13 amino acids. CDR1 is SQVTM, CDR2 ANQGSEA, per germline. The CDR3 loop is CSVVQASGQPQHF. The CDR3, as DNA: TGCAGCGTTGTACAGGCCTCGGGTCAGCCCCAGCATTTT.